This T cell receptor beta chain was sequenced during a study of blood T cell repertoires in COVID-19. Followed longitudinally, the Seattle patients had been enrolled during active infection. Clones were sequenced by immunoSEQ multiplex PCR, and TCRdb holds only the in-frame ones, with some missing. Here the sample spans 250,000 to 300,000 clones, around 89% being singletons. With 1 base removed from V and 11 bases from J, the gap between germline ends came to 14 bases. The CDR3 totals 13 residues. The source is a woman aged 50 to 60 with COVID-19, enrolled during active disease. The sample comprised peripheral blood. The genes are TRBV23-1 and TRBJ1-1, with D unclear. Being an ORF, TRBV23-1 has a function that is uncertain. This CDR3 is CASSQFGRTQAFF. The CDR3 coding sequence is TGCGCCAGCAGTCAATTTGGGCGAACCCAGGCTTTCTTT.